The source of this TCR beta chain is a study of blood T cell repertoires in COVID-19. In the study overall: Acute and convalescent COVID-19 samples came from the United States, Italy and Spain. From T cells, B-cell-depleted T cells, or PBMCs came the material, which was cDNA or gDNA.

Profiled with immunoSEQ multiplex PCR; TCRdb holds only in-frame clones, not every one. The sample has 410,000 or so clones; 86% are singletons. The CDR3 has 12 amino acids. CDR1 SEHNR and CDR2 FQNEAQ come from the germline V gene (reference sequence). With 7 bases removed from V and 5 bases from J, the gap between germline ends came to 11 bases. The source of this sequence is a woman in her twenties or thirties with active or convalescent COVID-19. Sequenced: peripheral blood. V usage is TRBV7-9 and J usage is TRBJ2-5; a weak D match, TRBD2 (5 bases). The CDR3 is CASNLAGETQYF. CDR3 nucleotides: TGTGCCAGCAATCTAGCTGGGGAGACCCAGTACTTC. The full variable domain, rest sourced from reference TRBV7-9 and TRBJ2-5, is DTGVSQNPRHKITKRGQNVTFRCDPISEHNRLYWYRQTLGQGPEFLTYFQNEAQLEKSRLLSDRFSAERPKGSFSTLEIQRTEQGDSAMYLCASNLAGETQYFGPGTRLLVL.